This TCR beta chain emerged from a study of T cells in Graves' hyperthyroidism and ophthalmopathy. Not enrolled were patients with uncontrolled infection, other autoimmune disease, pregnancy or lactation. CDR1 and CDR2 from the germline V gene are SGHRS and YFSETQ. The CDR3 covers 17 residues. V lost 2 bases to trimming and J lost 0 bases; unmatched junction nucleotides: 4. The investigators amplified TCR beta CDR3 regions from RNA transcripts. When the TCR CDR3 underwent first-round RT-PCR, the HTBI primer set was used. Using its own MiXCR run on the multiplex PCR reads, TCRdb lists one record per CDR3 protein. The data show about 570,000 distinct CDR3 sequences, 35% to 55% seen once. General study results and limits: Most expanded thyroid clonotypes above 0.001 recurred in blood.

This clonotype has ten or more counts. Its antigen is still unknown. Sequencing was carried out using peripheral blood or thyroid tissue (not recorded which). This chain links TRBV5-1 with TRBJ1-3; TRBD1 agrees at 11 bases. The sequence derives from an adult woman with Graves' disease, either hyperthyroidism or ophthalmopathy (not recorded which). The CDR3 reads CASSFTGTGGSGNTIYF. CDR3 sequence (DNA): TGCGCCAGCAGCTTTACCGGGACAGGGGGCTCTGGAAACACCATATATTTT.